The 3 T cell receptor beta chains below come from one sample, sequenced in a study of cytomegalovirus exposure and HLA in healthy donors. Primers for the PCR totalled 60 Vbeta and 13 Jbeta. Generated by immunoSEQ multiplex PCR, the TCRdb table keeps only in-frame clones and is missing some. The sample gives 150,000 to 200,000 clones, over 70% of which show up once; around 2% is in the top ten. The sequencing sample was made of PBMCs. The origin of the receptors is a woman aged 18-29 years in good health and CMV-seropositive.

This clone has more than one count but fewer than ten. The chain combines TRBV2 with TRBJ2-3; 7 bases align to TRBD1. The ends lost 3 bases at V and 1 base at J; junction bases unmatched: 10. Germline V gene lookup returns CDR1 SNHLY and CDR2 FYNNEI. This CDR3 region has 17 residues. The CDR3 nucleotides are TGTGCCAGCAGTGATTCCACCCAAAGGGGGCGCACAGATACGCAGTATTTT. Amino acids: CASSDSTQRGRTDTQYF.

The rearrangement joins TRBV7-9 to TRBJ2-5, with TRBD2 matching over 8 bases. TRBJ2-7 explains the end of the DNA better; the J call may be wrong. This CDR3 is 15 amino acids long. The germline V gene has CDR1 SEHNR and CDR2 FQNEAQ (reference sequence). The CDR3 reads CASSPRLAGFYEQYF. Written as DNA, the CDR3 is TGTGCCAGCAGCCCCCGGCTAGCGGGTTTCTACGAGCAGTACTTC.

This chain links TRBV9 with TRBJ2-5; TRBD2 might be the D (6 bases). Germline V gene sequence: CDR1 SGDLS, CDR2 YYNGEE. V lost 4 bases, J lost 5 bases, and 15 bases lay in between. CDR3 size: 14 residues. The CDR3 DNA follows: TGTGCCAGCAGCCTTCGGGGGAGTTGGGAGACCCAGTACTTC. Encoded protein: CASSLRGSWETQYF.